This T cell receptor beta chain was recorded in a study of blood T cell repertoires in COVID-19. The wider study: Samples taken during acute and convalescent COVID-19 were collected in the United States, Italy and Spain. PBMCs, B-cell-depleted T cells, or T cells were the source of the cDNA or gDNA that made up the material.

Data came from immunoSEQ multiplex PCR; TCRdb stores just in-frame clones and leaves some out. The sample lists about 180,000 clones, 86% occurring once. The CDR3 is 13 amino acids. Germline V CDR1 and CDR2: SGHAT, FQNNGV. Trimming shortened V by 0 bases and J by 9 bases, and 12 bases separated the two germline ends. The chain employs TRBV11-2 and TRBJ2-7; D is possibly TRBD2 (6 bases). The sample was PBMCs or T cells enriched from blood (not recorded which). The receptor was isolated from a woman aged 30 to 39 who had recovered from COVID-19. The CDR3 DNA is TGTGCCAGCAGCTTAGAGGGGAGGCGAGGGCAGTACTTC. Translation: CASSLEGRRGQYF. The whole variable domain, remainder taken from reference TRBV11-2 and TRBJ2-7, is EAGVAQSPRYKIIEKRQSVAFWCNPISGHATLYWYQQILGQGPKLLIQFQNNGVVDDSQLPKDRFSAERLKGVDSTLKIQPAKLEDSAVYLCASSLEGRRGQYFGPGTRLTVT.